These 28 T cell receptor beta chains came from one sample sequenced in a study of blood T cell repertoires in COVID-19. The assay was immunoSEQ multiplex PCR, and TCRdb's table has in-frame clones only and misses some. Seen here are tens of thousands of clones, 88% observed once, and the top ten hold roughly 43%. Sequencing input: peripheral blood. Receptors were obtained from a woman aged 60-75 years with COVID-19, enrolled during active disease.

The rearrangement links TRBV14 to TRBJ2-1, with 9 bases matching TRBD1. Germline lookup yields CDR1 SGHDN and CDR2 FVKESK. CDR3 length: 19 residues. V trimming: 1 base; J trimming: 1 base; junction bases outside the gene matches: 11. This CDR3 is CASSQGSLWGQGSYNEQFF. DNA for the CDR3: TGTGCCAGCAGCCAAGGTAGCTTATGGGGACAGGGATCCTACAATGAGCAGTTCTTC.

The gene calls are TRBV23-1 and TRBJ2-7; 12 nucleotides line up with TRBD1. TRBV23-1 is an ORF, with its function uncertain. This CDR3 is 16 amino acids long. V lost 0 bases to trimming and J lost 3 bases; unmatched junction nucleotides: 3. DNA of the CDR3: TGCGCCAGCAGTCAATCGGGGACAGGGGGCCTCTACGAGCAGTACTTC. Translated, it gives CASSQSGTGGLYEQYF.

The chain links TRBV6-2 or TRBV6-3 to TRBJ2-1; 7 nucleotides agree with TRBD1. The V and J ends lost 6 bases and 4 bases, in that order; junction bases with no gene match: 9. Germline assignment: CDR1 MNHEY and CDR2 SVGEGT. CDR3 length: 15 residues. CDR3 residues: CASSHRQGSYNEQFF. CDR3 nucleotide sequence: TGTGCCAGCAGCCATCGACAGGGCTCGTACAATGAGCAGTTCTTC.

The chain joins TRBV19 to TRBJ1-1; 7 bases fit TRBD1. The CDR3 loop spans 13 amino acids. The germline V gene encodes CDR1 LNHDA and CDR2 SQIVND (reference sequence). The junction had 4 bases not matched to a gene; V was cut back by 6 bases and J by 3 bases. The CDR3 loop reads CASRQGRDTEAFF. The DNA for the CDR3 is TGTGCCAGTAGACAGGGGCGGGACACTGAAGCTTTCTTT.

The rearrangement joins TRBV4-3 to TRBJ2-5; TRBD2 matches at 11 bases. This CDR3 comprises 13 residues. The ends lost 4 bases at V and 9 bases at J; junction bases unmatched: 4. Looked up from germline, CDR1 is LGHNA and CDR2 is YSLEER. The CDR3 loop reads CASSPQLAGAQYF. The CDR3 bases are TGCGCCAGCAGCCCGCAACTAGCGGGGGCCCAGTACTTC.

The chain links TRBV19 to TRBJ2-7, with 11 positions matching TRBD2. Germline CDR1 and CDR2: LNHDA and SQIVND (reference sequence). V was clipped by 1 base and J by 2 bases; unmatched bases: 1. The CDR3 totals 15 residues. The CDR3 nucleotides read TGTGCCAGTAGTATAGTAGCGGGAGGGGCCTACGAGCAGTACTTC. This gives the protein CASSIVAGGAYEQYF.

The V and J genes are TRBV5-1 and TRBJ2-7, with TRBD2 identical over 10 bases. Germline CDR1 SGHRS, CDR2 YFSETQ. Losses at the gene ends were 2 bases for V and 2 bases for J; bases not matched to a gene: 4. CDR3 length: 15 amino acids. CDR3 nucleotide sequence: TGCGCCAGCAGCTTACCGGGACTAGCGACCTACGAGCAGTACTTC. Its translation is CASSLPGLATYEQYF.

The rearrangement links TRBV6-2 or TRBV6-3 to TRBJ2-7; a possible D gene is TRBD1 (7 bases). CDR1 and CDR2 (germline): MNHEY, SVGEGT. Trimming pared 5 bases from V and 2 bases from J, leaving 25 bases between. The CDR3 covers 18 residues. The CDR3 nucleotides read TGTGCCAGCAGTAGCCGGGACAGTCTGACTAGATTCCCCTACGAGCAGTACTTC. Protein sequence: CASSSRDSLTRFPYEQYF.

The chain combines TRBV30 with TRBJ2-2, with D possibly TRBD1 on 5 matching bases. The CDR3 runs 14 residues. V was shortened by 2 bases and J by 8 bases, with 15 bases between the two germline ends. Per the germline V gene, CDR1 is GTSNPN and CDR2 is SVGIG (reference sequence). CDR3 in amino acids: CAWSPLSNRGELFF. The CDR3 region has the DNA TGTGCCTGGAGTCCACTTAGCAACAGGGGGGAGCTGTTTTTT.

This chain joins TRBV6-5 and TRBJ2-7, with D possibly being TRBD2 (6 bases). The V end was cut by 8 bases, the J end by 3 bases, with 14 bases between. Germline assignment: CDR1 MNHEY and CDR2 SVGAGI. This CDR3 has 13 residues. CDR3 amino acids: CASSIGGIYEQYF. For the CDR3, the DNA is TGTGCCAGCTCAATTGGGGGGATCTACGAGCAGTACTTC.

V is TRBV27 and J is TRBJ1-5, with no clear D. CDR3 size: 13 residues. V was clipped by 3 bases and J by 3 bases, with 6 bases between them. Germline values: CDR1 MNHEY, CDR2 SMNVEV (reference sequence). CDR3 loop: CASSFGYNQPQHF. In nucleotides, the CDR3 is TGTGCCAGCAGTTTCGGGTACAATCAGCCCCAGCATTTT.

This clone was counted once. The chain links TRBV7-8 to TRBJ2-5, with TRBD1 matching 8 bases. The CDR3 is 17 amino acids. The V gene's germline CDR1 is SGHVS and CDR2 FQNEAQ. The junction had 15 bases not matched to a gene; V was cut back by 5 bases and J by 4 bases. In DNA form, the CDR3 reads TGTGCCAGCAGCCGAGCTCCCGGACAGGGTAGGGGAGAGACCCAGTACTTC. It yields the protein CASSRAPGQGRGETQYF.

This chain joins TRBV6-2 or TRBV6-3 and TRBJ1-3; D uncertain. This CDR3 spans 15 amino acids. Trimming removed 4 bases at V and 0 bases at J, with 10 bases between. Germline assignment: CDR1 MNHEY and CDR2 SVGEGT. CDR3 DNA: TGTGCCAGCAGTTTTCGGGTGATCTCTGGAAACACCATATATTTT. Residues: CASSFRVISGNTIYF.

The DNA for the CDR3 is TGTGCCAGCAGGACCCAGGGGTCGCCCCAGTACTTC. Protein: CASRTQGSPQYF. The rearrangement links TRBV6-5 to TRBJ2-5; possible D gene TRBD1, 6 bases. V shed 6 bases and J shed 9 bases, with 14 bases lying between them. The length of the CDR3 is 12 residues. Per the germline V gene, CDR1 is MNHEY and CDR2 is SVGAGI.

The CDR3 nucleotides are TGTGCCAGCAGCCCCGATCAGGGATCCGGGGAGCTGTTTTTT. Translated: CASSPDQGSGELFF. The V gene is TRBV3-1 (or the pseudogene TRBV3-2), the J gene TRBJ2-2; possible D gene TRBD1, 5 bases. Germline V gives CDR1 LGHDT, CDR2 YNNKEL (reference sequence). This CDR3 is 14 amino acids long. Trimming removed 4 bases at V and 6 bases at J, with 12 bases between.

The chain links TRBV30 to TRBJ2-1; 7 bases are a match to TRBD1. Trimming removed 0 bases from V and 5 bases from J; junction bases left unmatched: 1. The CDR3 is 13 amino acids. CDR1 and CDR2 from the germline V gene are GTSNPN and SVGIG (reference sequence). CDR3 in DNA: TGTGCCTGGAGTGTGACAGGGAACAATGAGCAGTTCTTC. It is translated as CAWSVTGNNEQFF.

The chain is built from TRBV4-2 and TRBJ2-1; 7 nucleotides agree with TRBD2. The germline V gene has CDR1 LGHNA and CDR2 YNFKEQ. V lost 0 bases to trimming and J lost 0 bases; unmatched junction nucleotides: 5. CDR3 size: 17 residues. The CDR3 nucleotides are TGTGCCAGCAGCCAAGATGTGGGGGGGGGCTCCTACAATGAGCAGTTCTTC. This translates into CASSQDVGGGSYNEQFF.

The chain carries TRBV7-9 and TRBJ2-5; maybe TRBD1 (5 bases). CDR3 length: 14 amino acids. V lost 5 bases and J lost 5, with 15 bases in between. Per germline, CDR1 SEHNR and CDR2 FQNEAQ (reference sequence). CDR3 protein: CASSMWGLGETQYF. For the CDR3, the DNA is TGTGCCAGCAGCATGTGGGGCCTGGGGGAGACCCAGTACTTC.

The CDR3 protein is CASDSEGATTEAFF. DNA of the CDR3: TGCGCCAGCGACTCGGAGGGGGCGACCACTGAAGCTTTCTTT. The V and J genes are TRBV23-1 and TRBJ1-1; 7 positions agree with TRBD1. TRBV23-1 is designated an ORF whose function remains uncertain. Trimming cost V 8 bases and J 4 bases; bases outside gene matches: 10. The CDR3 spans 14 residues.

Only one count was recorded for this clone. The chain couples TRBV9 to TRBJ2-1; maybe TRBD2 (8 bases). The CDR3 extends over 15 amino acids. Germline V gives CDR1 SGDLS, CDR2 YYNGEE. Trimming removed 0 bases from V and 8 bases from J, with 15 bases in between. The chain's CDR3 is CASSVVPGGGYEQFF. The CDR3 region has the DNA TGTGCCAGCAGCGTAGTTCCGGGAGGGGGCTATGAGCAGTTCTTC.

This clone turned up a few times. The rearrangement uses TRBV5-8 and TRBJ1-5, with D perhaps TRBD1 (5 bases). The CDR3 consists of 15 residues. From germline, CDR1 is SGHTS and CDR2 YDEGEE. Trimming stripped 4 bases from V and 1 base from J, with 12 bases between. CDR3 sequence: CASSPGGTSNQPQHF. The CDR3 DNA follows: TGTGCCAGCAGCCCCGGGGGTACGAGCAATCAGCCCCAGCATTTT.

This clone was found a few times. V usage is TRBV7-2 and J usage is TRBJ1-2, with D possibly TRBD1 on 6 matching bases. V lost 5 bases and J lost 4, with 14 bases in between. The germline V gene encodes CDR1 SGHTA and CDR2 FQGNSA. The CDR3 contains 14 residues. The CDR3 region has the DNA TGTGCCAGCAGCGAACAGGGTCAGGGCTATGGCTACACCTTC. It yields the protein CASSEQGQGYGYTF. The complete variable domain, with remaining parts taken from reference TRBV7-2 and TRBJ1-2, reads GAGVSQSPSNKVTEKGKDVELRCDPISGHTALYWYRQSLGQGLEFLIYFQGNSAPDKSGLPSDRFSAERTGGSVSTLTIQRTQQEDSAVYLCASSEQGQGYGYTFGSGTRLTVV.

The J gene is TRBJ2-5, the V gene TRBV5-1; D possibly corresponds to TRBD1 (6 bases). The CDR3 has 17 residues. Germline loops: CDR1 SGHRS, CDR2 YFSETQ. Trimming cost V 1 base and J 2 bases, with 18 bases left between them. CDR3 sequence (DNA): TGCGCCAGCAGCTTGCAGGGGCAGGGAAAGGGGCAAGAGACCCAGTACTTC. Protein sequence: CASSLQGQGKGQETQYF.

A single count supports this clone. CDR3 coding DNA: TGTGCCAGCCTACCTACGGCTACCGGGACTAGCGGGAGTCGGGAGACCCAGTACTTC. As protein: CASLPTATGTSGSRETQYF. V and J are TRBV2 and TRBJ2-5, with 14 bases aligning to TRBD2. Trimming removed 8 bases from V and 5 bases from J; junction bases left unmatched: 19. Per the germline V gene, CDR1 is SNHLY and CDR2 is FYNNEI. The CDR3 is made up of 19 amino acids.

The chain uses TRBV9 and TRBJ2-3, with TRBD2 identical over 9 bases. The CDR3 contains 15 residues. The germline CDR1 and CDR2 sequences are SGDLS and YYNGEE. The V segment lost 4 bases and the J segment 5 bases; nucleotides outside the gene matches: 8. The CDR3 DNA reads as TGTGCCAGCAGCCATCCGAGCGGGGGGAGAGATACGCAGTATTTT. This encodes CASSHPSGGRDTQYF.

The chain couples TRBV4-3 to TRBJ2-3; D gene ambiguous. This CDR3 contains 17 residues. In germline, CDR1 is LGHNA, CDR2 YSLEER. Deletions cut 1 base from V and 5 bases from J, with 19 bases between. The CDR3 spells CASSQVGGLPRLDTQYF. In DNA form, the CDR3 reads TGCGCCAGCAGCCAAGTGGGTGGGCTCCCACGGCTAGATACGCAGTATTTT.

The V and J genes are TRBV9 and TRBJ1-5; tentatively, D is TRBD1 (5 bases). Trimming pared 2 bases from V and 3 bases from J, leaving 6 bases between. Germline CDR1 reads SGDLS; CDR2 reads YYNGEE. The CDR3 length is 13 residues. CDR3 nucleotide sequence: TGTGCCAGCAGCGTGACAGTCAATCAGCCCCAGCATTTT. Translated, it gives CASSVTVNQPQHF. The whole variable domain, remainder taken from reference TRBV9 and TRBJ1-5, is DSGVTQTPKHLITATGQRVTLRCSPRSGDLSVYWYQQSLDQGLQFLIQYYNGEERAKGNILERFSAQQFPDLHSELNLSSLELGDSALYFCASSVTVNQPQHFGDGTRLSIL.

This clone has more than one count but fewer than ten. J is TRBJ1-2 and V is TRBV28; TRBD1 might be the D (5 bases). The germline V gene has CDR1 MDHEN and CDR2 SYDVKM. V was trimmed by 6 bases and J by 4 bases, leaving 9 bases between them. The CDR3 is 12 residues long. The CDR3 spells CASRGRAYGYTF. The CDR3 DNA sequence: TGTGCCAGCAGAGGCAGGGCCTATGGCTACACCTTC.